The following is a T cell receptor (beta chain) sequence with its context. Germline-derived CDR1 and CDR2 are MNHEY and SVGAGI. This CDR3 contains 13 residues. V lost 7 bases, J lost 3 bases, and 12 bases lay in between. Only in-frame clones appear in the TCRdb table, and some are missing; sequencing was by immunoSEQ multiplex PCR. The sample records 250,000 to 350,000 clones, 75% to 90% being singletons. The record originates from a study of blood T cell repertoires in COVID-19. Study as a whole: From the United States, Italy and Spain came samples of acute and convalescent COVID-19. The analysed material was cDNA or gDNA that came from T cells, B-cell-depleted T cells, or PBMCs.

Recovered status in Cohort 3 required two negative PCRs, clearance, or symptom resolution. The chain uses TRBV6-5 and TRBJ1-2; D ambiguous. The sequenced material came from PBMCs or T cells enriched from blood (not recorded which). This sequence was found in a woman in her twenties or thirties who had recovered from COVID-19. The CDR3 protein is CASKGIGDYGYTF. CDR3 bases: TGTGCCAGCAAAGGGATCGGGGACTATGGCTACACCTTC.